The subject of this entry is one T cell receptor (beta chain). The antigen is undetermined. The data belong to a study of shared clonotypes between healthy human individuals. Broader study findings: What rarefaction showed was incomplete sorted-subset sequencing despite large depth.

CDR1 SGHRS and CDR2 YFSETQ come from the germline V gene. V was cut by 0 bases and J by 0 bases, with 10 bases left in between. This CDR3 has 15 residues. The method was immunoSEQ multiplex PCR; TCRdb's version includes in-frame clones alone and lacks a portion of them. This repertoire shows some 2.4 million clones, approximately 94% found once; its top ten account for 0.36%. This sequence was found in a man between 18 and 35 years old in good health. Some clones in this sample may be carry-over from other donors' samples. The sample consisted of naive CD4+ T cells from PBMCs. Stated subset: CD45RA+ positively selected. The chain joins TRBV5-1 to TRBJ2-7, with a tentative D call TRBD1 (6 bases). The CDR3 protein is CASSLALRGSYEQYF. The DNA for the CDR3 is TGCGCCAGCAGCTTGGCCCTCAGGGGCTCCTACGAGCAGTACTTC.